This entry is about one T cell receptor (beta chain). Its matching antigen is unknown. The sample is drawn from a study of identifying expanded T cells in peripheral blood. Overall study findings and caveats: Across healthy donors, higher total template counts meant significantly greater roughly 2-week count variance.

This CDR3 contains 15 residues. V was trimmed by 3 bases and J by 4 bases, leaving 16 bases between them. CDR1 and CDR2 from the germline V gene are GTSNPN and SVGIG (reference sequence). Clones were sequenced by immunoSEQ multiplex PCR, and TCRdb holds only the in-frame ones, with some missing. This table holds 58,000 or so clones, roughly four fifths found once. The rearrangement links TRBV30 to TRBJ1-5; no firm D call. The sequenced sample consisted of blood. This clonotype was sampled from a person between 18 and 70 years old in good health. The CDR3 spells CAWSPKGPRNQPQHF. The CDR3 nucleotides read TGTGCCTGGAGCCCAAAAGGTCCCCGTAATCAGCCCCAGCATTTT.